One sample yielded the 21 T cell receptor beta chains listed below, sequenced in a study of T cell responses to AZD1222 COVID-19 vaccine. Sequenced by immunoSEQ multiplex PCR; TCRdb stores in-frame clones only, minus some. The sample contains approximately 150,000 clones, 75% to 95% of which appear only once. The source was peripheral blood, collected 28 days after the second AZD1222 dose. Receptors originate from an adult who received the AZD1222 COVID-19 vaccine.

The chain employs TRBV15 and TRBJ1-2, with a possible D match to TRBD1 (6 bases). Trimming took off 0 bases at V and 6 bases at J, with 14 bases between the two ends. CDR1 and CDR2 from the germline V gene are LNHNV and YYDKDF (reference sequence). The CDR3 consists of 15 residues. DNA for the CDR3: TGTGCCACCAGCAGAGATTTACGGGGGCCCCATGGCTACACCTTC. Encoded protein: CATSRDLRGPHGYTF.

V is TRBV2 and J is TRBJ2-1; 9 bases map to TRBD2. The germline V gene has CDR1 SNHLY and CDR2 FYNNEI. Germline trimming cut 5 bases from V and 6 bases from J; bases unmatched to any gene: 8. CDR3 length: 15 residues. For the CDR3, the DNA is TGTGCCAGCAGTAACCCGGGACTAGCCATCAATGAGCAGTTCTTC. Protein: CASSNPGLAINEQFF.

This clone was found once. The V call is TRBV6-1, the J call TRBJ1-5; weak D call: TRBD1 (5 bases). The CDR3 runs 18 residues. The ends were cut back, 4 bases at V and 0 bases at J, with 19 bases in the middle. CDR1 MNHNS and CDR2 SASEGT come from the germline V gene. Written as DNA, the CDR3 is TGTGCCAGCAGTGGAGCCCTCGTCGGGACGGATAGCAATCAGCCCCAGCATTTT. The encoded protein is CASSGALVGTDSNQPQHF.

The chain couples TRBV10-1 to TRBJ2-1; 8 bases fit TRBD2. The CDR3 is made up of 15 amino acids. The V and J ends lost 4 bases and 7 bases, in that order; junction bases with no gene match: 9. Per germline, CDR1 WNHNN and CDR2 SYGVQD (reference sequence). The CDR3 protein is CASSVSRSGSNEQFF. The DNA for the CDR3 is TGCGCCAGCAGTGTCAGCAGGAGCGGGAGTAATGAGCAGTTCTTC.

The gene calls are TRBV7-9 and TRBJ1-2; no clear D gene. The V end lost 5 bases, the J end lost 3 bases, and 16 bases lay between the germline ends. Per the germline V gene, CDR1 is SEHNR and CDR2 is FQNEAQ (reference sequence). The CDR3 consists of 15 residues. CDR3 sequence reads: CASSPSALSYYGYTF. For the CDR3, the DNA is TGTGCCAGCAGCCCGTCCGCTTTAAGCTACTATGGCTACACCTTC.

The CDR3 protein is CASSLGFGLAGESDTQYF. DNA for the CDR3: TGTGCCAGCAGCTTAGGTTTCGGCCTAGCGGGTGAATCAGATACGCAGTATTTT. This chain uses TRBV7-8 with TRBJ2-3, with 8 bases aligning to TRBD2. Germline V gene data show CDR1 as SGHVS and CDR2 as FQNEAQ. V lost 1 base and J lost 4; bases outside the gene matches: 13. This CDR3 region has 18 residues.

This clone came up once. The V and J genes are TRBV29-1 and TRBJ1-3; D ambiguous. This CDR3 is 13 amino acids long. With 6 bases removed from V and 0 bases from J, the gap between germline ends came to 9 bases. CDR1 SQVTM and CDR2 ANQGSEA come from the germline V gene. CDR3 bases: TGCAGCGTCGGAGAAGCCTCTGGAAACACCATATATTTT. Translating gives CSVGEASGNTIYF.

This rearrangement joins TRBV7-9 to TRBJ1-1; D gene ambiguous. Germline V gene data show CDR1 as SEHNR and CDR2 as FQNEAQ (reference sequence). The V end was cut by 4 bases, the J end by 1 base, with 13 bases between. The CDR3 contains 15 residues. DNA for the CDR3: TGTGCCAGCAGCTCCCCGACTCCAGGGAACACTGAAGCTTTCTTT. This encodes CASSSPTPGNTEAFF.

This clone was detected only once. This rearrangement joins TRBV24-1 to TRBJ1-2, with a weak D call TRBD1 (6 bases). V was shortened by 5 bases and J by 8 bases, with 11 bases between the two germline ends. The CDR3 extends over 12 amino acids. Germline CDR1 is KGHDR and CDR2 is SFDVKD. DNA of the CDR3: TGTGCCACCAGTGCCAACAGGGAGGGCTACACCTTC. Its translation is CATSANREGYTF.

V usage is TRBV24-1 and J usage is TRBJ2-7; TRBD1 agrees at 8 bases. The CDR3 loop spans 11 amino acids. The germline V gene has CDR1 KGHDR and CDR2 SFDVKD. J gave up 4 bases and V 12 bases, and 4 bases lay outside the gene matches. Written as DNA, the CDR3 is TGTGCCGCCCACAGGGGGTACGAGCAGTACTTC. It codes for CAAHRGYEQYF.

The J gene is TRBJ2-3, the V gene TRBV10-3, with 8 bases aligning to TRBD2. Germline CDR1 ENHRY, CDR2 SYGVKD. Unmatched junction bases numbered 1, after V lost 5 bases and J lost 3 bases. The CDR3 is 13 residues long. The CDR3 DNA is TGTGCCATCAGTAGCGGGAGAACAGATACGCAGTATTTT. Amino acids: CAISSGRTDTQYF.

This chain uses TRBV7-8 with TRBJ1-1, with D perhaps matching TRBD1 (6 bases). V shed 2 bases and J shed 5 bases, with 9 bases lying between them. The CDR3 is made up of 13 amino acids. In germline, CDR1 is SGHVS, CDR2 FQNEAQ. In DNA form, the CDR3 reads TGTGCCAGCAGCTTAAGGGGGGGTACTGAAGCTTTCTTT. This codes for CASSLRGGTEAFF.

This sequence joins TRBV7-8 and TRBJ1-4; tentatively, D is TRBD1 (5 bases). The CDR3 loop spans 16 amino acids. The germline V gene has CDR1 SGHVS and CDR2 FQNEAQ. The ends were cut back, 4 bases at V and 2 bases at J, with 14 bases in the middle. This CDR3 reads CASSSQPGRTNEKLFF. The CDR3 DNA sequence: TGTGCCAGCAGCTCGCAACCGGGACGGACTAATGAAAAACTGTTTTTT.

The chain has TRBV3-1 (or the pseudogene TRBV3-2) and TRBJ1-2; TRBD1 matches at 9 bases. The germline gives CDR1 LGHDT, CDR2 YNNKEL (reference sequence). The CDR3 consists of 13 residues. Losses at the gene ends were 6 bases for V and 2 bases for J; bases not matched to a gene: 1. Written as DNA, the CDR3 is TGTGCCAGCAGGACAGGGGGGAACTATGGCTACACCTTC. Its protein product is CASRTGGNYGYTF.

The genes are TRBV6-5 and TRBJ1-4; no clear D. The length of the CDR3 is 14 residues. The ends were cut back, 6 bases at V and 2 bases at J, with 10 bases in the middle. The V gene's germline CDR1 is MNHEY and CDR2 SVGAGI. The CDR3 protein is CASSLEPTNEKLFF. The CDR3 DNA sequence: TGTGCCAGCAGCCTCGAACCGACTAATGAAAAACTGTTTTTT.

The V gene is TRBV12-3 or TRBV12-4, the J gene TRBJ2-7; a possible D gene is TRBD2 (6 bases). V dropped 10 bases and J dropped 5 bases, with 18 bases sitting between them. The CDR3 sequence is 13 residues long. The CDR3 loop is CATTEGLTNEQYF. In DNA form, the CDR3 reads TGTGCCACCACCGAGGGACTCACGAACGAGCAGTACTTC.

This chain joins TRBV2 and TRBJ2-7; D tentatively fits TRBD1 or TRBD2 (5 bases each). CDR3 length: 13 residues. Germline assignment: CDR1 SNHLY and CDR2 FYNNEI. V was cut by 6 bases and J by 4 bases, with 13 bases left in between. CDR3 loop: CASSSGPAYEQYF. The DNA of the CDR3 is TGTGCCAGCAGCTCGGGGCCCGCTTACGAGCAGTACTTC.

A note on this clone: The CDR3 carries no conserved terminal phenylalanine or tryptophan, so it likely arises from a read error. It is unclear where the CDR3 begins or ends on the DNA, so no DNA is shown, and the CDR3 is as TCRdb lists it. The chain combines TRBV7-9 with TRBJ1-1; the table's D call, TRBD1, has no DNA check behind it. Germline CDR1 and CDR2: SEHNR and FQNEAQ (reference sequence). The CDR3 is 12 amino acids long, termini counted. CDR3 residues: CASSLRQGPSSS.

A single count supports this clone. The V and J genes are TRBV5-8 and TRBJ2-2, with 9 nucleotides matching TRBD2. Unmatched junction bases numbered 7, after V lost 4 bases and J lost 6 bases. The CDR3 sequence is 15 residues long. In germline, CDR1 is SGHTS, CDR2 YDEGEE. CDR3: CASSPVLAGAGELFF. The CDR3 coding sequence is TGTGCCAGCAGCCCCGTTTTAGCGGGAGCCGGGGAGCTGTTTTTT.

The chain is built from TRBV7-2 and TRBJ2-1; D is possibly TRBD1 or TRBD2 (5 bases each). The V gene's germline CDR1 is SGHTA and CDR2 FQGNSA. The CDR3 has 14 residues. The germline V and J ends were trimmed by 3 bases and 9 bases, with 15 bases remaining between them. The CDR3 coding sequence is TGTGCCAGCAGCTTCCCCGGGGCTATGGGTGAGCAGTTCTTC. This gives the protein CASSFPGAMGEQFF.

The chain employs TRBV5-1 and TRBJ2-7; 9 nucleotides line up with TRBD1. This CDR3 is 15 amino acids long. Looked up from germline, CDR1 is SGHRS and CDR2 is YFSETQ. Trimming removed 4 bases from V and 4 bases from J; junction bases left unmatched: 9. Here the CDR3 DNA reads TGCGCCAGCAGCCTGGAACAGGGGGCGGGATACGAGCAGTACTTC. Its protein is CASSLEQGAGYEQYF.